This T cell receptor beta chain comes out of a study of graft-versus-host responses after intestinal transplantation. Looking at the study overall: Recipients across the board were started on anti-thymocyte globulin induction, then kept on tacrolimus and steroids for two to three years.

The method was immunoSEQ multiplex PCR; TCRdb's version includes in-frame clones alone and lacks a portion of them. The repertoire holds approximately 25,000 clones, about 93% seen once, with roughly 0.89% in the top ten. Germline V gene sequence: CDR1 SGDLS, CDR2 YYNGEE. This CDR3 spans 15 amino acids. Losses at the gene ends were 4 bases for V and 1 base for J; bases not matched to a gene: 6. This TCR was sampled from a human patient who received an intestinal transplant, so some T cells may come from the graft donor. The sequencing used PBMCs, collected approximately 32 days after intestinal transplant. The chain has TRBV9 and TRBJ2-3; the match to TRBD2 covers 7 bases. Here the CDR3 reads CASSLGLAGTDTQYF. DNA of the CDR3: TGTGCCAGCAGCTTGGGGCTAGCGGGCACAGATACGCAGTATTTT.